This T cell receptor beta chain came from a study of response to subunit inactivated influenza vaccine (dated by TCRdb to 2016 to 2018). About the investigation overall: Deep quantitative T cell receptor repertoire profiling was used in the study to track responses to a trivalent subunit inactivated influenza vaccine.

Study-wide conclusions, independent of this receptor: It was suggested by the authors that each seasonal influenza vaccination may recruit only a limited number of new T cells.

The method behind the library was RT-PCR. Sequencing instrument: Illumina HiSeq 2500. Through fastp at Q25 and MiXCR, TCRdb rebuilt clones from the public reads, retaining in-frame beta chains. Records with the same CDR3 protein are collapsed into one entry carrying the most frequent genes and DNA. The sample table contains approximately 680,000 distinct CDR3 sequences; only one count was recorded for less than 20% of them. Around 10% of the sample rests with the top ten. Relative to germline, V is 1 base shorter and J is 6 bases shorter, with 13 bases between their ends. Inclusive of the bounding cysteine and phenylalanine, the CDR3 is 14 residues long. The retained sequence is limited to the CDR3, 42 bases, with the frame set at the first base. The germline V gene supplies CDR1 MDHEN and CDR2 SYDVKM. Comments on this clonotype: The antigen it binds to is not known. Base qualities are not recorded, but no much larger clone differs from it by a single base.

The V and J segments used are TRBV28 and TRBJ2-7; the D gene assignment is ambiguous. The sample consisted of PBMCs from blood, taken 11 to 12 days after vaccination. The receptor was derived from a man aged 45-65 years who received an inactivated influenza vaccine. Donor details come from another sample of the same person, matched by shared clones. CDR3 sequence: CASSLYGSIVEQYF. The nucleotides read TGTGCCAGCAGTTTATATGGTAGCATCGTCGAGCAGTACTTC.